This T cell receptor beta chain was profiled in a study of blood T cell repertoires in COVID-19. Study background: The samples span acute and convalescent COVID-19 from the United States, Italy and Spain. The analysed material was cDNA or gDNA that came from T cells, B-cell-depleted T cells, or PBMCs.

Source study methods: How many nucleated cells were present was estimated from reference gene primer amplification. Assay used: immunoSEQ multiplex PCR; TCRdb lists only in-frame clones, some missing. That table gives V, J and clone size, and the DNA gave D and trimming. In the table there are tens of thousands of clones, around nine tenths of which are singletons. The CDR3 spans 15 residues. Germline CDR1 SGHRS, CDR2 YFSETQ. V was trimmed by 6 bases and J by 5 bases, leaving 18 bases between them. The sequenced material came from peripheral blood. J is TRBJ2-1 and V is TRBV5-1; possible D gene TRBD1, 6 bases. This clonotype was sampled from a man older than 75 with acute or convalescent COVID-19. CDR3 coding DNA: TGCGCCAGCATGGTACAGGGCCCAAGGGACAATGAGCAGTTCTTC. Translating gives CASMVQGPRDNEQFF.